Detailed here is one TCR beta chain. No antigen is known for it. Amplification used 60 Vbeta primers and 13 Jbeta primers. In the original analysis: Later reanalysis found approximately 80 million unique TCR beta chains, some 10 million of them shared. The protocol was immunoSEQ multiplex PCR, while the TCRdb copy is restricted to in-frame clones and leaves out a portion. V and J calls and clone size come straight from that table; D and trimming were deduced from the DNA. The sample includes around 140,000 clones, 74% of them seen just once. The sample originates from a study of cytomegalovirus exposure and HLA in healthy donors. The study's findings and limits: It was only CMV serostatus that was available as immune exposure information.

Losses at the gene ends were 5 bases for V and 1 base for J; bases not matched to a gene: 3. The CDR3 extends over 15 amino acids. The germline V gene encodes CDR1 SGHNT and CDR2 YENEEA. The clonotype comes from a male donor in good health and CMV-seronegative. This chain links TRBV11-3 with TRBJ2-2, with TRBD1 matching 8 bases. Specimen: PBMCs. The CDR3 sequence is CASSPGGGNTGELFF. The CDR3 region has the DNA TGTGCCAGCAGCCCAGGGGGCGGGAACACCGGGGAGCTGTTTTTT.